The 30 T cell receptor beta chains reported below all come from one sample, sequenced in a study of blood T cell repertoires in COVID-19. This table comes from immunoSEQ multiplex PCR, and its TCRdb copy is limited to in-frame clones, with some not included. The table has around 140,000 clones, about 89% seen once. Sample: peripheral blood. The receptors originated from a man aged 45-65 years who had recovered from COVID-19.

The chain recombines TRBV4-1 with TRBJ1-3; D is ambiguous. CDR3 size: 18 residues. Germline V gives CDR1 MGHRA, CDR2 YSYEKL. Between the trimmed V and J ends, which lost 0 bases and 0 bases, there was a span of 15 bases. The CDR3 coding sequence is TGCGCCAGCAGCCAAGAACACCCCAGGATCAGCTCTGGAAACACCATATATTTT. The encoded protein is CASSQEHPRISSGNTIYF.

This clone was detected only once. The chain joins TRBV15 to TRBJ2-7; 13 bases are a match to TRBD2. There are 18 residues in the CDR3. Germline CDR1 reads LNHNV; CDR2 reads YYDKDF (reference sequence). With 0 bases clipped from V and 0 bases from J, the junction kept 5 bases outside the gene matches. CDR3 loop: CATSRDRTSGGYSYEQYF. In nucleotides, the CDR3 is TGTGCCACCAGCAGAGATCGGACTAGCGGGGGCTACTCCTACGAGCAGTACTTC.

This clone was counted between two and nine times. The chain links TRBV19 to TRBJ1-3; 8 positions match TRBD1. The V gene end was trimmed by 4 bases and the J gene end by 2 bases; junction bases not matched to a gene: 1. CDR3 length equals 14 residues. Germline CDR1 is LNHDA and CDR2 is SQIVND (reference sequence). CDR3 protein: CASSTTGAGNTIYF. The CDR3 DNA follows: TGTGCCAGTAGTACGACAGGGGCTGGAAACACCATATATTTT.

This chain links TRBV2 with TRBJ1-4; TRBD1 might be the D (5 bases). The germline CDR1 and CDR2 sequences are SNHLY and FYNNEI. The CDR3 is 15 amino acids. V was clipped by 4 bases and J by 0 bases, with 9 bases between them. The CDR3 DNA reads as TGTGCCAGCAGTGCCACGACAGCAACTAATGAAAAACTGTTTTTT. Residues: CASSATTATNEKLFF.

This sequence joins TRBV18 and TRBJ1-3, with 7 bases fitting TRBD1. The germline CDR1 and CDR2 sequences are KGHSH and LQKENI. Trimming took 3 bases from V and 5 from J; bases not matched to a gene: 10. CDR3 size: 16 residues. CDR3 nucleotides: TGTGCCAGCTCACCCACCGGGCCAGGGGGACGAAACACCATATATTTT. It codes for CASSPTGPGGRNTIYF.

The table lists this clone with a count of one. The V gene is TRBV4-1, the J gene TRBJ2-6; D is undetermined. V dropped 1 base and J dropped 0 bases, with 7 bases sitting between them. The CDR3 covers 16 residues. Germline CDR1 MGHRA, CDR2 YSYEKL. The CDR3 region has the DNA TGCGCCAGCAGCCAAGTTGCGAGCTCTGGGGCCAACGTCCTGACTTTC. Its protein is CASSQVASSGANVLTF.

The rearrangement joins TRBV3-1 (or the pseudogene TRBV3-2) to TRBJ2-1, with TRBD1 matching over 9 bases. The CDR3 is 14 residues long. Germline trimming cut 5 bases from V and 5 bases from J; bases unmatched to any gene: 4. Germline lookup yields CDR1 LGHDT and CDR2 YNNKEL (reference sequence). CDR3 region: CASSKTGGNNEQFF. CDR3 sequence (DNA): TGTGCCAGCAGCAAGACAGGGGGAAACAATGAGCAGTTCTTC.

The genes are TRBV2 and TRBJ2-5; 8 bases are a match to TRBD2. The CDR3 has 14 amino acids. Trimming at V came to 4 bases and at J to 1 base, leaving 2 bases not matched to a gene. The V gene's germline CDR1 is SNHLY and CDR2 FYNNEI. CDR3 loop: CASSVGRGQETQYF. The CDR3 DNA reads TGTGCCAGCAGTGTCGGGAGGGGCCAAGAGACCCAGTACTTC.

J is TRBJ2-7 and V is TRBV7-8; 8 positions match TRBD1. The CDR3 runs 15 residues. The germline V gene encodes CDR1 SGHVS and CDR2 FQNEAQ. Unmatched junction bases numbered 4, after V lost 2 bases and J lost 1 base. DNA for the CDR3: TGTGCCAGCAGCTTAAAGACAGGGGTTTCCTACGAGCAGTACTTC. Translated, it gives CASSLKTGVSYEQYF.

The J gene is TRBJ1-1, the V gene TRBV9; D unresolved. The germline gives CDR1 SGDLS, CDR2 YYNGEE. The V and J ends lost 0 bases and 1 base respectively, with 7 bases between them. CDR3 length equals 14 residues. The CDR3 sequence is CASSVVGGNTEAFF. DNA of the CDR3: TGTGCCAGCAGCGTAGTGGGAGGGAACACTGAAGCTTTCTTT. The variable domain in full, completed from reference TRBV9 and TRBJ1-1, reads DSGVTQTPKHLITATGQRVTLRCSPRSGDLSVYWYQQSLDQGLQFLIQYYNGEERAKGNILERFSAQQFPDLHSELNLSSLELGDSALYFCASSVVGGNTEAFFGQGTRLTVV.

The chain joins TRBV7-2 to TRBJ2-7; maybe TRBD2 (6 bases). V shed 4 bases and J shed 7 bases, with 11 bases lying between them. The germline gives CDR1 SGHTA, CDR2 FQGNSA. The CDR3 runs to 12 residues. The DNA of the CDR3 is TGTGCCAGCAGCTCCCTAGCGAGGGAGCAGTACTTC. It translates to CASSSLAREQYF.

The table lists this clone with a few counts. CDR3 nucleotides: TGTGCCAGTAGTCCCCAGGACAGGGTAGCGCAGCCCCAGCATTTT. It yields the protein CASSPQDRVAQPQHF. This chain uses TRBV19 with TRBJ1-5, with 8 bases lining up with TRBD1. J was trimmed by 7 bases and V by 5 bases; bases with no gene match: 10. CDR3 length equals 15 residues. Germline V gene lookup returns CDR1 LNHDA and CDR2 SQIVND (reference sequence).

The V gene is TRBV9, the J gene TRBJ1-1; maybe TRBD1 (6 bases). V was pared by 0 bases and J by 5 bases, with 14 bases between. The CDR3 is made up of 15 amino acids. Germline V gives CDR1 SGDLS, CDR2 YYNGEE. CDR3 nucleotide sequence: TGTGCCAGCAGCGTAGGGGCCAGGCAGGGGACTGAAGCTTTCTTT. Its protein product is CASSVGARQGTEAFF.

The CDR3 loop is CASSQDGRVRIGDTQYF. For the CDR3, the DNA is TGCGCCAGCAGCCAAGATGGCCGGGTACGGATTGGAGATACGCAGTATTTT. J is TRBJ2-3 and V is TRBV4-1; D uncertain. V gave up 0 bases and J gave up 5 bases, with 18 bases separating them. CDR3 length: 17 residues. In germline, CDR1 is MGHRA, CDR2 YSYEKL.

V is TRBV7-2 and J is TRBJ2-7, with TRBD2 matching over 11 bases. Trimming at V came to 5 bases and at J to 2 bases, leaving 2 bases not matched to a gene. The CDR3 has 14 residues. Germline loops: CDR1 SGHTA, CDR2 FQGNSA. In DNA, the CDR3 is TGTGCCAGCAGCCGTAGCGGGGGGGCCTACGAGCAGTACTTC. It yields the protein CASSRSGGAYEQYF. The variable domain in full, completed from reference TRBV7-2 and TRBJ2-7, reads GAGVSQSPSNKVTEKGKDVELRCDPISGHTALYWYRQSLGQGLEFLIYFQGNSAPDKSGLPSDRFSAERTGGSVSTLTIQRTQQEDSAVYLCASSRSGGAYEQYFGPGTRLTVT.

This clone was seen only once. The V gene is TRBV29-1, the J gene TRBJ1-1; tentative D call: TRBD1 (5 bases). V was cut by 0 bases and J by 5 bases, with 10 bases left in between. Germline V CDR1 and CDR2: SQVTM, ANQGSEA. The length of the CDR3 is 13 residues. This CDR3 is CSVEEAGLTEAFF. The CDR3 coding sequence is TGCAGCGTTGAAGAGGCAGGGTTGACTGAAGCTTTCTTT.

This clone was counted ten times or more. The V gene is TRBV28, the J gene TRBJ1-2; the match to TRBD1 covers 8 bases. The CDR3 covers 13 residues. With 10 bases clipped from V and 3 bases from J, the junction kept 7 bases outside the gene matches. CDR1 is MDHEN and CDR2 is SYDVKM in the germline V gene. The CDR3: CATTGQAYYGYTF. The CDR3 nucleotides are TGTGCCACCACGGGACAGGCGTACTATGGCTACACCTTC.

CDR3 amino acids: CASSLSGSDYEQYF. The CDR3 DNA reads TGTGCCAGCAGCTTAAGCGGCAGCGACTACGAGCAGTACTTC. V is TRBV7-8 and J is TRBJ2-7; D is possibly TRBD2 (5 bases). The CDR3 loop spans 14 amino acids. Germline-derived CDR1 and CDR2 are SGHVS and FQNEAQ. V shed 2 bases and J shed 3 bases, with 11 bases lying between them.

This clone was seen a single time. The chain couples TRBV11-3 to TRBJ2-7; 8 bases match TRBD2. The junction had 13 bases not matched to a gene; V was cut back by 3 bases and J by 0 bases. Germline V gene lookup returns CDR1 SGHNT and CDR2 YENEEA. The CDR3 runs to 18 residues. As DNA, the CDR3 is TGTGCCAGCAGCTTCCCGTGGAGGGCGGGGGGCCCCTCCTACGAGCAGTACTTC. This sequence encodes CASSFPWRAGGPSYEQYF. Full variable domain (rest looked up from reference TRBV11-3 and TRBJ2-7): EAGVVQSPRYKIIEKKQPVAFWCNPISGHNTLYWYLQNLGQGPELLIRYENEEAVDDSQLPKDRFSAERLKGVDSTLKIQPAELGDSAVYLCASSFPWRAGGPSYEQYFGPGTRLTVT.

The J gene is TRBJ1-2, the V gene TRBV30; perhaps TRBD1 as D (5 bases). V was trimmed by 3 bases and J by 6 bases, leaving 14 bases between them. The CDR3 has 13 amino acids. The germline gives CDR1 GTSNPN, CDR2 SVGIG (reference sequence). The CDR3 bases are TGTGCCTGGAGGCAGGGAGGAGAGAATGGCTACACCTTC. Residues: CAWRQGGENGYTF.

The chain links TRBV10-3 to TRBJ2-7, with 9 bases that match TRBD1. Germline V gene data show CDR1 as ENHRY and CDR2 as SYGVKD. The CDR3 has 15 residues. After removal of 0 bases from V and 2 bases from J, the junction contained 2 bases not matched to a gene. CDR3 DNA sequence: TGTGCCATCAGTGAGTCGGGGACAGGGCCCTACGAGCAGTACTTC. This gives the protein CAISESGTGPYEQYF.

The rearrangement joins TRBV10-3 to TRBJ2-3; D gene uncertain. The germline V gene encodes CDR1 ENHRY and CDR2 SYGVKD. This CDR3 spans 13 amino acids. The V and J ends lost 2 bases and 4 bases respectively, with 7 bases between them. CDR3 DNA: TGTGCCATCAGTGAGCCGAGGTCAGATACGCAGTATTTT. Translated: CAISEPRSDTQYF.

The rearrangement joins TRBV9 to TRBJ1-5; possibly TRBD1 for D (5 bases). The CDR3 sequence is 13 residues long. Trimming took 0 bases from V and 5 from J, leaving 6 bases between them. From germline, CDR1 is SGDLS and CDR2 YYNGEE. CDR3: CASSVEGDQPQHF. CDR3 DNA sequence: TGTGCCAGCAGCGTAGAAGGGGATCAGCCCCAGCATTTT.

This sequence joins TRBV11-3 and TRBJ2-7; 8 bases map to TRBD1. The CDR3 is 15 residues long. Germline CDR1 and CDR2: SGHNT and YENEEA. Trimming took 0 bases from V and 2 from J; bases not matched to a gene: 3. This CDR3 is CASSLEQGAAYEQYF. CDR3 sequence (DNA): TGTGCCAGCAGCTTAGAGCAGGGGGCGGCCTACGAGCAGTACTTC.

The rearrangement joins TRBV27 to TRBJ2-1, with D perhaps TRBD2 (6 bases). The germline V gene has CDR1 MNHEY and CDR2 SMNVEV (reference sequence). The CDR3 loop spans 15 amino acids. The ends were cut back, 6 bases at V and 4 bases at J, with 16 bases in the middle. The DNA for the CDR3 is TGTGCCAGCAGGGGGGGTCGGGGAAATTACAATGAGCAGTTCTTC. It yields the protein CASRGGRGNYNEQFF.

The J gene is TRBJ1-1, the V gene TRBV4-3; a weak D match, TRBD1 (6 bases). From germline, CDR1 is LGHNA and CDR2 YSLEER. This CDR3 spans 14 amino acids. Trimming stripped 2 bases from V and 5 bases from J, with 12 bases between. The CDR3 is CASSQRGAGTEAFF. The CDR3 DNA reads as TGCGCCAGCAGCCAACGGGGGGCGGGGACTGAAGCTTTCTTT.

The genes are TRBV5-8 and TRBJ2-1, with D possibly matching TRBD1 (6 bases). Germline lookup yields CDR1 SGHTS and CDR2 YDEGEE. The CDR3 is 14 amino acids. The V end lost 0 bases, the J end lost 8 bases, and 12 bases lay between the germline ends. Here the CDR3 reads CASSLDRVLDEQFF. CDR3 DNA sequence: TGTGCCAGCAGCTTGGACAGGGTCTTGGATGAGCAGTTCTTC.

The genes are TRBV2 and TRBJ2-5, with 7 bases aligning to TRBD2. Germline CDR1 and CDR2: SNHLY and FYNNEI. This CDR3 is 14 amino acids long. J was trimmed by 2 bases and V by 5 bases; bases with no gene match: 5. The CDR3 loop is CASSRRTRQETQYF. The CDR3 DNA follows: TGTGCCAGCAGTAGGAGGACTAGACAAGAGACCCAGTACTTC.

The V and J genes are TRBV5-4 and TRBJ1-4, with D possibly being TRBD1 (6 bases). Trimming removed 3 bases from V and 5 bases from J, with 17 bases in between. This CDR3 is built from 16 residues. Germline V lookup: CDR1 SGHNT, CDR2 YYREEE (reference sequence). The CDR3 sequence: CASSSGQSRSNEKLFF. DNA of the CDR3: TGTGCCAGCAGCTCTGGACAGTCAAGGTCGAATGAAAAACTGTTTTTT.

The V and J genes are TRBV3-1 (or the pseudogene TRBV3-2) and TRBJ2-2, with D tentatively TRBD2 (5 bases). This CDR3 is 17 amino acids long. Trimming removed 0 bases at V and 1 base at J, with 12 bases between. Looked up from germline, CDR1 is LGHDT and CDR2 is YNNKEL (reference sequence). CDR3 residues: CASSQDRLGGNTGELFF. CDR3 nucleotide sequence: TGTGCCAGCAGCCAAGATAGGTTAGGAGGGAACACCGGGGAGCTGTTTTTT.